The clone carrying this T cell receptor (beta chain) has only a few counts. As yet, its antigen is unknown. This sample was taken from a study of blood T cells in healthy people across ages. Isolation per sample recovered at least 6.5 million PBMCs. General observations from the study: Per million T cells, TCR beta diversity dropped roughly linearly as age increased.

Germline values: CDR1 SQVTM, CDR2 ANQGSEA. Trimming left V 5 bases short and J 3 bases short, with 11 bases between. The CDR3 spans 13 residues. Sample-barcoded 5' priming and a J-beta primer mix drove a second PCR of roughly 6 to 12 cycles. TCRdb re-called the 5' RACE reads through MiXCR, storing one row per CDR3 protein. The sample includes 1.5 million to 2 million distinct CDR3 sequences, 28% of them seen just once. Sequencing was performed on blood. The receptor comes from a woman in her 30s in good health. The J gene is TRBJ2-1, the V gene TRBV29-1; unclear D gene. CDR3 amino acids: CSVWGPLYNEQFF. CDR3 bases: TGCAGCGTTTGGGGTCCTCTCTACAATGAGCAGTTCTTC.